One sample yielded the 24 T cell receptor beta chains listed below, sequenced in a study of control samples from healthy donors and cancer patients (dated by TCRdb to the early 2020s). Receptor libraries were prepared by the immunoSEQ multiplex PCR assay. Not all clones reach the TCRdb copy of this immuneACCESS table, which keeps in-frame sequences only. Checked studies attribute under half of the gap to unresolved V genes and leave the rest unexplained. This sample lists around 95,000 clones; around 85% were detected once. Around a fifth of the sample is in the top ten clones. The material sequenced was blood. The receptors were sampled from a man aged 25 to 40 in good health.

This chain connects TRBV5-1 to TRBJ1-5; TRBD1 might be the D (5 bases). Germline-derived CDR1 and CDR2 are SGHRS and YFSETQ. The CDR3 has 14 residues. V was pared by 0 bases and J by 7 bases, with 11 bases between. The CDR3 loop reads CASSLEAGTQPQHF. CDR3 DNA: TGCGCCAGCAGCTTGGAGGCAGGGACGCAGCCCCAGCATTTT.

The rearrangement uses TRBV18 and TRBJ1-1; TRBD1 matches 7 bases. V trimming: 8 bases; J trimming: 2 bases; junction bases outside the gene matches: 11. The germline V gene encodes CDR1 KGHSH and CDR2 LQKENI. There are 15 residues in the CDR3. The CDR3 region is CASTLGGQLNTEAFF. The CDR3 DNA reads TGTGCCAGCACCCTGGGGGGACAGTTAAACACTGAAGCTTTCTTT. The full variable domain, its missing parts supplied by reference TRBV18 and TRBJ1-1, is NAGVMQNPRHLVRRRGQEARLRCSPMKGHSHVYWYRQLPEEGLKFMVYLQKENIIDESGMPKERFSAEFPKEGPSILRIQQVVRGDSAAYFCASTLGGQLNTEAFFGQGTRLTVV.

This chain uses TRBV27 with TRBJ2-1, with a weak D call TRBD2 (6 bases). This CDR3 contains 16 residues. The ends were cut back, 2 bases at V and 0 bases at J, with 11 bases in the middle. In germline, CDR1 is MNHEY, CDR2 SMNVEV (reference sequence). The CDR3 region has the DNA TGTGCCAGCAGTTTAGGGAATAGCGGCTCCTACAATGAGCAGTTCTTC. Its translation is CASSLGNSGSYNEQFF.

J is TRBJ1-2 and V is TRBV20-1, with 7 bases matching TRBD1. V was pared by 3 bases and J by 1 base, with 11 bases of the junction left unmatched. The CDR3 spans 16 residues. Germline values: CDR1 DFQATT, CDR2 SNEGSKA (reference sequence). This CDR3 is CSASRSVAGGNYGYTF. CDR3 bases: TGCAGTGCTAGTAGATCCGTGGCAGGGGGTAACTATGGCTACACCTTC.

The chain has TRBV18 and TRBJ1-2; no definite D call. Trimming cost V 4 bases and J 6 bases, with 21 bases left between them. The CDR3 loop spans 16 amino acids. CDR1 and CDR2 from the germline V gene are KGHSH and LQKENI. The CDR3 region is CASSLENGPRAHGYTF. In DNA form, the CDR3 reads TGTGCCAGCTCACTCGAAAACGGCCCTCGGGCCCATGGCTACACCTTC. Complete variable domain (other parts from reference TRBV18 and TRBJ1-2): NAGVMQNPRHLVRRRGQEARLRCSPMKGHSHVYWYRQLPEEGLKFMVYLQKENIIDESGMPKERFSAEFPKEGPSILRIQQVVRGDSAAYFCASSLENGPRAHGYTFGSGTRLTVV.

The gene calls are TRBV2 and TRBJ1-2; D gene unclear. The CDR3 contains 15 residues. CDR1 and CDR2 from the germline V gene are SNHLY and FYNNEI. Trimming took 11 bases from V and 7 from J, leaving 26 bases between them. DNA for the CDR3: TGTGCCGGACGTGGTTTAGCGGACCCTAAGACTGGCTACACCTTC. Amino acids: CAGRGLADPKTGYTF.

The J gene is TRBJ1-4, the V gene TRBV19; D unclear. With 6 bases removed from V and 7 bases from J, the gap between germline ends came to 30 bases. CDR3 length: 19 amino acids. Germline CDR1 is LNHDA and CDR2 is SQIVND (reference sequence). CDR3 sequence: CASRGRSENGLRRVEKLFF. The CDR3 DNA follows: TGTGCCAGTAGAGGTCGATCAGAAAATGGTCTCAGGAGGGTTGAAAAACTGTTTTTT.

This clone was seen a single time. CDR3 nucleotide sequence: TGTGCCAGCAGTTTGACCGGGACAGGAAATCAGCCCCAGCATTTT. Residues: CASSLTGTGNQPQHF. This sequence joins TRBV27 and TRBJ1-5; TRBD1 matches 8 bases. This CDR3 spans 15 amino acids. V trimming: 3 bases; J trimming: 4 bases; junction bases outside the gene matches: 5. Germline lookup yields CDR1 MNHEY and CDR2 SMNVEV (reference sequence).

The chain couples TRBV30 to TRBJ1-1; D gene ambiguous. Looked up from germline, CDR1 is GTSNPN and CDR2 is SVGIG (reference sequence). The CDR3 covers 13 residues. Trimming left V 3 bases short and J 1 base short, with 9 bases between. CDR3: CAWRTGGNTEAFF. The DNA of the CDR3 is TGTGCCTGGAGGACGGGAGGGAACACTGAAGCTTTCTTT.

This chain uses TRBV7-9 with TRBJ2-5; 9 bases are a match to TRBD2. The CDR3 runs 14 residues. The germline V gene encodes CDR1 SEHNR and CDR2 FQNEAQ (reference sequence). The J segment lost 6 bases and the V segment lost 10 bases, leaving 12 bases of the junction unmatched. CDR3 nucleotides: TGTGCCATCAATCGGGCTAGCGGGGTGAAGACCCAGTACTTC. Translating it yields CAINRASGVKTQYF.

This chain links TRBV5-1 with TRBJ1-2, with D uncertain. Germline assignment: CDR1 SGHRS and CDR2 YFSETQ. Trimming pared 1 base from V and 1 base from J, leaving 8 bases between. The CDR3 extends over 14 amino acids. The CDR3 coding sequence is TGCGCCAGCAGCTTGTATGCGGATAACTATGGCTACACCTTC. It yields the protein CASSLYADNYGYTF.

The CDR3 reads CASSSDISTQYF. DNA of the CDR3: TGTGCCAGCAGTTCGGACATTAGTACGCAGTATTTT. The chain is built from TRBV6-5 and TRBJ2-3; possible D gene TRBD1, 5 bases. Germline V gene lookup returns CDR1 MNHEY and CDR2 SVGAGI. V was clipped by 4 bases and J by 8 bases, with 10 bases between them. CDR3 length: 12 amino acids.

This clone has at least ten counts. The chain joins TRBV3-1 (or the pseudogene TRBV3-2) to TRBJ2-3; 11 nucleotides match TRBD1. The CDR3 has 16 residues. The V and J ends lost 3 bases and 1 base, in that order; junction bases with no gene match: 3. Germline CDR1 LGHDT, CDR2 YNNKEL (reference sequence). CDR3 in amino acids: CASSQRTGGGTDTQYF. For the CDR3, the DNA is TGTGCCAGCAGCCAGAGGACAGGGGGCGGCACAGATACGCAGTATTTT.

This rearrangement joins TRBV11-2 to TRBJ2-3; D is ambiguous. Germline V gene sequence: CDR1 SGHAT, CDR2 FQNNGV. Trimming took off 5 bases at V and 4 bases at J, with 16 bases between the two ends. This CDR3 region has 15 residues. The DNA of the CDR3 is TGTGCCAGCAGCCTCGGGCCCGGGCGCCCAGATACGCAGTATTTT. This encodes CASSLGPGRPDTQYF.

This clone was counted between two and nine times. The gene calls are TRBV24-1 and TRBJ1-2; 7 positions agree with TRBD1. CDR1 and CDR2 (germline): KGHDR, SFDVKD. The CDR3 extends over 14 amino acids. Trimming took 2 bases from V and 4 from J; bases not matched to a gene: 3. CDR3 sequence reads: CATSDSRGGYGYTF. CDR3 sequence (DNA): TGTGCCACCAGTGATTCCAGGGGGGGCTATGGCTACACCTTC.

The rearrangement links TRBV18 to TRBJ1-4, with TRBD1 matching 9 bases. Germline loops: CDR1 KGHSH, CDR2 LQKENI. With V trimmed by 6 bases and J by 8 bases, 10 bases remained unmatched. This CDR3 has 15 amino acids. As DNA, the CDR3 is TGTGCCAGCTCCCTGGACAGGGGACAATACGAAAAACTGTTTTTT. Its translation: CASSLDRGQYEKLFF.

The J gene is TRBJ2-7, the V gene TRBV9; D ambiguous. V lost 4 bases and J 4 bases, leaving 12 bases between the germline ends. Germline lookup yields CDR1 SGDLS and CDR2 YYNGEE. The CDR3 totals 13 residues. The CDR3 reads CASSPRSEYEQYF. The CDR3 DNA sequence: TGTGCCAGCAGCCCTCGCTCCGAGTACGAGCAGTACTTC.

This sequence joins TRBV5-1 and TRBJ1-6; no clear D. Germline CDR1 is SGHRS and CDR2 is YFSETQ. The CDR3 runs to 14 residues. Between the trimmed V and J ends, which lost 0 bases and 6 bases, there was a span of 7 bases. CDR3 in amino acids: CASSLDSSNSPLHF. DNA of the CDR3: TGCGCCAGCAGCTTGGACAGTTCTAATTCACCCCTCCACTTT.

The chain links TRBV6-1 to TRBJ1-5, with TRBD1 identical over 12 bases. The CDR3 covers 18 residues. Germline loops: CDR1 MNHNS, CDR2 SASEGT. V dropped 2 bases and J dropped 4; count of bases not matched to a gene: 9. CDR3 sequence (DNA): TGTGCCAGCAGTGAAAGGGGACAGGGGGCCAAGGGGAATCAGCCCCAGCATTTT. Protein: CASSERGQGAKGNQPQHF.

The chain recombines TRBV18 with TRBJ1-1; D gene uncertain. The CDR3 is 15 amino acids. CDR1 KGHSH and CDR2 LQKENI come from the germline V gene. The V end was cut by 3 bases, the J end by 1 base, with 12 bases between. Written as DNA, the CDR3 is TGTGCCAGCTCACCTCTCAGTGGCAGGAACACTGAAGCTTTCTTT. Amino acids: CASSPLSGRNTEAFF.

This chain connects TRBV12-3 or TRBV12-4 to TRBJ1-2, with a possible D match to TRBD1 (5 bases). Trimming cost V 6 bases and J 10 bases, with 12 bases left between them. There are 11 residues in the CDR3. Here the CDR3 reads CASSIGGTYTF. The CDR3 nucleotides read TGTGCCAGCAGCATTGGAGGGACCTACACCTTC.

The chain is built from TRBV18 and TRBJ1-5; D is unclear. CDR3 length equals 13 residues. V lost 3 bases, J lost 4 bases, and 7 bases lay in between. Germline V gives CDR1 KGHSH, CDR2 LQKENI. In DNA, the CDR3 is TGTGCCAGCTCACCGTCGCAGAATCAGCCCCAGCATTTT. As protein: CASSPSQNQPQHF. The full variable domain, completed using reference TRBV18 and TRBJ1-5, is NAGVMQNPRHLVRRRGQEARLRCSPMKGHSHVYWYRQLPEEGLKFMVYLQKENIIDESGMPKERFSAEFPKEGPSILRIQQVVRGDSAAYFCASSPSQNQPQHFGDGTRLSIL.

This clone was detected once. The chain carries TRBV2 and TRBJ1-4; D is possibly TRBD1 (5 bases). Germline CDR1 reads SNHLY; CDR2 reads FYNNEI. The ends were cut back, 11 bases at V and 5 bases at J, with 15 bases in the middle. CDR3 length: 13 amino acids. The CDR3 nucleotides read TGTGCCTGCCAATGGGACGCGAATGAAAAACTGTTTTTT. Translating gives CACQWDANEKLFF. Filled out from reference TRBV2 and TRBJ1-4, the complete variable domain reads EPEVTQTPSHQVTQMGQEVILRCVPISNHLYFYWYRQILGQKVEFLVSFYNNEISEKSEIFDDQFSVERPDGSNFTLKIRSTKLEDSAMYFCACQWDANEKLFFGSGTQLSVL.

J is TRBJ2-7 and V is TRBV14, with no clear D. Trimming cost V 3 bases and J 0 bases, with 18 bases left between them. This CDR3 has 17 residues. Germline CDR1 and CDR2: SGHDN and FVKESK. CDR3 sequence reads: CASSQRTSPLSSYEQYF. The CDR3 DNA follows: TGTGCCAGCAGCCAGAGGACCAGCCCCCTGAGCTCCTACGAGCAGTACTTC.